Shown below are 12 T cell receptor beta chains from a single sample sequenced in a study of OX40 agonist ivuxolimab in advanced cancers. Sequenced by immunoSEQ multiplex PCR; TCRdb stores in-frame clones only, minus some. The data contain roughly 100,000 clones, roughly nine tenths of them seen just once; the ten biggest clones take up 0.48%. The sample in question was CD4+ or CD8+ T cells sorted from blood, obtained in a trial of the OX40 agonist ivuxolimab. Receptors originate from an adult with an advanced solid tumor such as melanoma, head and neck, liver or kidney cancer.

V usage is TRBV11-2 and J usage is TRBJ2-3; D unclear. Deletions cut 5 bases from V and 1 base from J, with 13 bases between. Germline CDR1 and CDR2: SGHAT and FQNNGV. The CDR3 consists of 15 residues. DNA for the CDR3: TGTGCCAGCAGCGAACCCTCCGGCGGCACAGATACGCAGTATTTT. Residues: CASSEPSGGTDTQYF.

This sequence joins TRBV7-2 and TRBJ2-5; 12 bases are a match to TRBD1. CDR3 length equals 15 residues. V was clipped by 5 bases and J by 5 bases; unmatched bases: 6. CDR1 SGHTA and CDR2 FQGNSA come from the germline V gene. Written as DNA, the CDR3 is TGTGCCAGCAGCCCCGGGACAGGGGGCGCGGAGACCCAGTACTTC. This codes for CASSPGTGGAETQYF.

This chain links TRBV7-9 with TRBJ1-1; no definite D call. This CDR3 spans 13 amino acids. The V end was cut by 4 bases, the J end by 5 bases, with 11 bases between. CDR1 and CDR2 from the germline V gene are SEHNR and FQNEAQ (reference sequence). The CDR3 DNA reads TGTGCCAGCAGCTGGGAGGAGCGGACTGAAGCTTTCTTT. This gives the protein CASSWEERTEAFF.

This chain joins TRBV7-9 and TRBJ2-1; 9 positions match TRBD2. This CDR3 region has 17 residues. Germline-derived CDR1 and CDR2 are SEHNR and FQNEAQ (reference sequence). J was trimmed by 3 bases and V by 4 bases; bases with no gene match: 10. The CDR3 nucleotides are TGTGCCAGCAGCTCGGCCCAAACTAGCGGGTTCTACAATGAGCAGTTCTTC. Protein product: CASSSAQTSGFYNEQFF.

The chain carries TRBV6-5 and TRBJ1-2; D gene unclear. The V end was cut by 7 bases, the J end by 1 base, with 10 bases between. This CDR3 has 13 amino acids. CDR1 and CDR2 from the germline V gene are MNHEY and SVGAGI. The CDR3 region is CASTNPVNYGYTF. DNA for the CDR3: TGTGCCAGCACCAACCCCGTTAACTATGGCTACACCTTC.

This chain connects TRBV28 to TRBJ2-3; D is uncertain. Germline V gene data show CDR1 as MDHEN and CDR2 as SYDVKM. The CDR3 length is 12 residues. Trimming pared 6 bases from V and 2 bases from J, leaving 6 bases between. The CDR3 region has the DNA TGTGCCAGCAGCACTTACACAGATACGCAGTATTTT. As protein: CASSTYTDTQYF.

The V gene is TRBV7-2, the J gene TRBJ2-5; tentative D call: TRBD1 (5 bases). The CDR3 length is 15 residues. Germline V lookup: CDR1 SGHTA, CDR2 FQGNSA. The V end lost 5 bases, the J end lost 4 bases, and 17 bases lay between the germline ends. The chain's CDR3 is CASSRRQGLRETQYF. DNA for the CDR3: TGTGCCAGCAGCCGCCGGCAGGGTTTGAGAGAGACCCAGTACTTC.

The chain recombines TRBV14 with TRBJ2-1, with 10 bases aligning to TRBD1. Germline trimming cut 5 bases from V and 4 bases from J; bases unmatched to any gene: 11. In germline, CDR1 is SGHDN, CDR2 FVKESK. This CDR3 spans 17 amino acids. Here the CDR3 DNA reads TGTGCCAGCAGCGAAATCGCCGGGACAGGGGCTTACAATGAGCAGTTCTTC. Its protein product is CASSEIAGTGAYNEQFF. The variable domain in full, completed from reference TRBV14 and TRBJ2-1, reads EAGVTQFPSHSVIEKGQTVTLRCDPISGHDNLYWYRRVMGKEIKFLLHFVKESKQDESGMPNNRFLAERTGGTYSTLKVQPAELEDSGVYFCASSEIAGTGAYNEQFFGPGTRLTVL.

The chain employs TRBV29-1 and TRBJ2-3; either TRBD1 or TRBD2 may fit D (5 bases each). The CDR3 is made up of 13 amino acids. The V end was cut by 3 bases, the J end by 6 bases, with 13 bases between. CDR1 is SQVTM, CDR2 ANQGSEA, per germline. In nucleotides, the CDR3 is TGCAGCGTTGACTTGGGGGATCCGGATACGCAGTATTTT. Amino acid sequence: CSVDLGDPDTQYF.

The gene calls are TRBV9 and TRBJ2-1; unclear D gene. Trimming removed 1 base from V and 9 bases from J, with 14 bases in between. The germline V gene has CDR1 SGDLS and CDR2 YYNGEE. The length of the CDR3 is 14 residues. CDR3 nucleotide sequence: TGTGCCAGCAGCGTACTCCCCTCCTCGGGTGAGCAGTTCTTC. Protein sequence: CASSVLPSSGEQFF.

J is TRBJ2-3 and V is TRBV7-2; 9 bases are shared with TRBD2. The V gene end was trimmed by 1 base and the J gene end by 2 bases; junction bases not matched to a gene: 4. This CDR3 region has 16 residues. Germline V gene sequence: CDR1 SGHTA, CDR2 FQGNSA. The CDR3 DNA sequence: TGTGCCAGCAGCTTAGGACTAGCGGTAAACACAGATACGCAGTATTTT. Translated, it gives CASSLGLAVNTDTQYF. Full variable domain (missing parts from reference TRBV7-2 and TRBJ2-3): GAGVSQSPSNKVTEKGKDVELRCDPISGHTALYWYRQSLGQGLEFLIYFQGNSAPDKSGLPSDRFSAERTGGSVSTLTIQRTQQEDSAVYLCASSLGLAVNTDTQYFGPGTRLTVL.

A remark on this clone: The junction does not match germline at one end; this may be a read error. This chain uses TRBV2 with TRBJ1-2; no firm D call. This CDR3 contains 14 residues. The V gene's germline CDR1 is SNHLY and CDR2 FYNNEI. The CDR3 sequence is CASRSLRRNLKYAF. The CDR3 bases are TGTGCCAGCAGAAGTTTACGGCGGAATTTGAAGTACGCCTTC. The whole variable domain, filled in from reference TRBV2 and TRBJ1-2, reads EPEVTQTPSHQVTQMGQEVILRCVPISNHLYFYWYRQILGQKVEFLVSFYNNEISEKSEIFDDQFSVERPDGSNFTLKIRSTKLEDSAMYFCASRSLRRNLKYAFGSGTRLTVV.